Listed here are 10 T cell receptor beta chains from one sample, sequenced in a study of neoadjuvant anti-PD-1 for oral cavity cancer. Some clones are missing from TCRdb's copy, which holds only in-frame ones; the method was immunoSEQ multiplex PCR. The sample contains about 23,000 clones, roughly 29% of which appear only once. Documented time point: after neoadjuvant nivolumab, at surgical resection. The specimen was tumor tissue, collected after nivolumab (anti-PD-1) treatment. The source of these receptors is a person aged 40 to 85 with oral cavity squamous cell carcinoma.

The V call is TRBV6-1, the J call TRBJ1-2; the match to TRBD1 covers 10 bases. The CDR3 consists of 15 residues. CDR1 MNHNS and CDR2 SASEGT come from the germline V gene. V dropped 4 bases and J dropped 2; count of bases not matched to a gene: 4. CDR3 sequence: CASSGGQGINYGYTF. DNA for the CDR3: TGTGCCAGCAGTGGGGGACAGGGGATAAACTATGGCTACACCTTC.

A few counts support this clone. The chain combines TRBV5-1 with TRBJ2-5; TRBD1 or TRBD2 may be the D gene (5 bases each). Looked up from germline, CDR1 is SGHRS and CDR2 is YFSETQ. The length of the CDR3 is 16 residues. V was cut by 0 bases and J by 4 bases, with 16 bases left in between. The CDR3: CASSLAIGAAVETQYF. The CDR3 DNA sequence: TGCGCCAGCAGCTTGGCCATCGGGGCAGCGGTAGAGACCCAGTACTTC.

V usage is TRBV5-1 and J usage is TRBJ1-1; maybe TRBD1 (6 bases). The ends were cut back, 1 base at V and 1 base at J, with 11 bases in the middle. Germline CDR1 is SGHRS and CDR2 is YFSETQ. The CDR3 has 15 residues. DNA for the CDR3: TGCGCCAGCAGCTTGACAGGGTTCGGGAACACTGAAGCTTTCTTT. Protein sequence: CASSLTGFGNTEAFF. Full variable domain (remainder filled in from reference TRBV5-1 and TRBJ1-1): KAGVTQTPRYLIKTRGQQVTLSCSPISGHRSVSWYQQTPGQGLQFLFEYFSETQRNKGNFPGRFSGRQFSNSRSEMNVSTLELGDSALYLCASSLTGFGNTEAFFGQGTRLTVV.

The CDR3 here is CASLRERGEGTQYF. The CDR3, as DNA: TGTGCCAGCCTACGGGAGCGGGGGGAGGGGACCCAGTACTTC. The chain recombines TRBV2 with TRBJ2-5; 9 bases agree with TRBD2. After removal of 8 bases from V and 7 bases from J, the junction contained 11 bases not matched to a gene. Germline V CDR1 and CDR2: SNHLY, FYNNEI. CDR3 length: 14 amino acids.

J is TRBJ2-2 and V is TRBV18; a possible D gene is TRBD2 (6 bases). Germline assignment: CDR1 KGHSH and CDR2 LQKENI. CDR3 length: 13 residues. Trimming removed 6 bases at V and 5 bases at J, with 10 bases between. CDR3 DNA: TGTGCCAGCTCTCTGCGGGGAACCGGGGAGCTGTTTTTT. Protein sequence: CASSLRGTGELFF.

The chain carries TRBV7-9 and TRBJ2-3, with D possibly being TRBD1 or TRBD2 (5 bases each). The CDR3 extends over 15 amino acids. Germline V gene sequence: CDR1 SEHNR, CDR2 FQNEAQ (reference sequence). The V end lost 5 bases, the J end lost 5 bases, and 17 bases lay between the germline ends. CDR3 loop: CASSHRDPQKDTQYF. The CDR3 region has the DNA TGTGCCAGCAGCCACCGGGACCCCCAGAAAGATACGCAGTATTTT.

The rearrangement joins TRBV6-4 to TRBJ2-2; D gene unclear. Per germline, CDR1 MRHNA and CDR2 SNTAGT. The V gene lost 0 bases and the J gene lost 5 bases, with 7 bases spanning the gap. The CDR3 runs 14 residues. In DNA form, the CDR3 reads TGTGCCAGCAGTGACTCCGACTTGACCGGGGAGCTGTTTTTT. Translated, it gives CASSDSDLTGELFF.

This clone was seen only once. J is TRBJ2-3 and V is TRBV27; D remains ambiguous. The CDR3 totals 14 residues. The germline gives CDR1 MNHEY, CDR2 SMNVEV (reference sequence). The ends were cut back, 7 bases at V and 2 bases at J, with 13 bases in the middle. CDR3 in amino acids: CASTRSRSTDTQYF. The CDR3 region has the DNA TGTGCCAGCACGCGTAGCAGGTCCACAGATACGCAGTATTTT.

This chain uses TRBV4-1 with TRBJ1-1; D is uncertain. The V and J ends lost 4 bases and 1 base respectively, with 4 bases between them. This CDR3 has 12 amino acids. Germline CDR1 and CDR2: MGHRA and YSYEKL. The CDR3 here is CASSPENTEAFF. Written as DNA, the CDR3 is TGCGCCAGCAGCCCAGAGAACACTGAAGCTTTCTTT.

This chain joins TRBV7-2 and TRBJ1-1; possible D gene TRBD1, 5 bases. The CDR3 is 13 residues long. Germline CDR1 is SGHTA and CDR2 is FQGNSA. Deletions cut 3 bases from V and 3 bases from J, with 8 bases between. The CDR3: CASSFGRDTEAFF. In nucleotides, the CDR3 is TGTGCCAGCAGCTTTGGCAGGGACACTGAAGCTTTCTTT.